The sequence of this T cell receptor beta chain was determined in a study of shared clonotypes between healthy human individuals. V lost 3 bases and J lost 8, with 11 bases in between. The V gene's germline CDR1 is LNHDA and CDR2 SQIVND (reference sequence). The CDR3 has 13 amino acids. Method: immunoSEQ multiplex PCR; TCRdb's copy keeps in-frame clones and lacks some. There are around 720,000 clones in the sample; about 80% occur only once, and around 1.7% lies in the top ten. The gene calls are TRBV19 and TRBJ2-1; D is perhaps TRBD2 (7 bases). The material sequenced was memory CD4+ T cells sorted from blood. As to subset: CD45RA-negative fraction. The TCR sequence derives from a woman aged 25-40 years in good health. The DNA for the CDR3 is TGTGCCAGTAGTATCTGGGGGGGCCATGAGCAGTTCTTC. This sequence encodes CASSIWGGHEQFF.